Listed below are T cell receptor beta chains from one sample, sequenced in a study of PD-L1 blockade in urothelial cancer. TCRdb's table, derived via immunoSEQ multiplex PCR, lists solely in-frame clones and lacks some. The repertoire holds tens of thousands of clones, with around nine tenths as singletons. The sample consisted of PBMCs, taken around atezolizumab (anti-PD-L1) treatment. These receptors were taken from a man aged 55 to 70 with urothelial cancer. The CDR3 runs from the conserved cysteine through the conserved F or W. A D gene is named only where the DNA matches it firmly. The size field is filled for only some rows; it gives once, few, many or a size class.

v_call	cdr3_length	d_call	clone_size	j_call	cdr3_nt	cdr3_aa
TRBV5-6	17	TRBD2	NA	TRBJ2-1	TGTGCCAGCAGCTTGGCCTTAATAGCGGGGGGGCACAATGAGCAGTTCTTC	CASSLALIAGGHNEQFF
TRBV7-9	18	NA	NA	TRBJ2-7	TGTGCCAGCAGCCCCCAGAGGGGCGGGGCCCCGAGCTCCTACGAGCAGTACTTC	CASSPQRGGAPSSYEQYF
TRBV11-3	16	TRBD1	once	TRBJ1-1	TGTGCCAGCAGCCCATCGGGACAGGGAATGAACACTGAAGCTTTCTTT	CASSPSGQGMNTEAFF
TRBV18	13	NA	NA	TRBJ1-1	TGTGCCAGCTTTCAGGTGCTGAACACTGAAGCTTTCTTT	CASFQVLNTEAFF
TRBV7-9	15	NA	NA	TRBJ1-1	TGTGCCAGCAGCTTACAATCCGGGCAGGGCACTGAAGCTTTCTTT	CASSLQSGQGTEAFF
TRBV11-2	17	TRBD2	NA	TRBJ2-1	TGTGCCAGCAGCCCTCCCACGACTAGCGGGGGGGCCGGTGAGCAGTTCTTC	CASSPPTTSGGAGEQFF
TRBV6-1	13	NA	NA	TRBJ1-2	TGTGCCAGCAGTTTGGCAGCTAACTATGGCTACACCTTC	CASSLAANYGYTF
TRBV5-1	17	TRBD1	NA	TRBJ2-6	TGCGCCAGCAGCTTAACCGGACAGGGCGGTGGGGCCAACGTCCTGACTTTC	CASSLTGQGGGANVLTF
TRBV6-5	12	NA	NA	TRBJ1-6	TGTGCCAGCAGTTACGGGGGCTCACCCCTCCACTTT	CASSYGGSPLHF
TRBV14	15	TRBD1	once	TRBJ1-1	TGTGCCAGCAGCGTAAGACAGGGGTTGAACACTGAAGCTTTCTTT	CASSVRQGLNTEAFF
TRBV19	15	TRBD1	NA	TRBJ2-2	TGTGCCAGTAGGCGGACAGGGGGATCCGCCGGGGAGCTGTTTTTT	CASRRTGGSAGELFF
TRBV5-8	15	NA	NA	TRBJ1-2	TGTGCCAGCAGCCTCGTAGGTGAGATCGGGTCTGGCTACACCTTC	CASSLVGEIGSGYTF
TRBV6-6	13	TRBD1	NA	TRBJ1-4	TGTGCCAGCAGCGGACAGGGTAATGAAAAACTGTTTTTT	CASSGQGNEKLFF
TRBV27	16	NA	NA	TRBJ2-7	TGTGCCAGCAGACGTGAGAAGGGGTCCCCCCTGTTCGAGCAGTACTTC	CASRREKGSPLFEQYF
TRBV5-1	15	TRBD2	NA	TRBJ2-1	TGCGCCAGCAGCTTCCTAGCGGGGGGTGACAATGAGCAGTTCTTC	CASSFLAGGDNEQFF
TRBV5-1	16	NA	NA	TRBJ1-3	TGCGCCAGCAGCCTCGGAGGCGGGGGCTCTGGAAACACCATATATTTT	CASSLGGGGSGNTIYF
TRBV30	17	TRBD1	NA	TRBJ2-5	TGTGCCTGGAGTGCCTTTGGAGACAGGGGAGGACAAGAGACCCAGTACTTC	CAWSAFGDRGGQETQYF
TRBV30	16	TRBD1	NA	TRBJ1-4	TGTGCCTGGAGTGTACCTTTCCCGACAGGGGCGGAAAAACTGTTTTTT	CAWSVPFPTGAEKLFF
TRBV19	13	NA	NA	TRBJ2-5	TGTGCCAGTAGTATAGTTCGGGGTGAGACCCAGTACTTC	CASSIVRGETQYF
TRBV27	17	TRBD1	NA	TRBJ1-5	TGTGCCAGCAGTTTAACCCGGACAGGGCTCAGCAATCAGCCCCAGCATTTT	CASSLTRTGLSNQPQHF
TRBV20-1	10	NA	NA	TRBJ2-7	TGCAGTGCCCTAGGTCGCGAGCAGTACTTC	CSALGREQYF
TRBV28	13	TRBD2	NA	TRBJ2-7	TGTGCCACCCGGGAGGGTACAAGATACGAGCAGTACTTC	CATREGTRYEQYF